This TCR beta chain was sequenced during a study of HIV-infected patients and healthy controls (dated by TCRdb to 2013 to 2014). General notes on the study: Whether deep TCR repertoire sequencing of small blood samples from HIV patients could capture immune perturbation and reconstitution was tested in the study. The research as a whole found: The use of whole blood limited sequencing depth and precluded separation of the dynamics of distinct T-cell subpopulations. A major limit on how widely the findings apply, in the view of the authors, was that only sixteen HIV-infected individuals were processed. MAIT cell alpha-chain CDR3s were present at high frequency in healthy controls but severely depleted in HIV+ repertoires. Roughly threefold more distinct CDR3s and higher Shannon diversity were observed in healthy control repertoires than in untreated HIV+ repertoires. The apparent post-therapy recovery of the Gini index in HIV-infected patients was not reproduced in size-matched repertoire data. The observed differences in diversity were not explained by the slight differences in age and sex profiles between the study cohorts. The study did not determine donor HLA types. HIV-associated CDR3s exhibited a significant reduction in frequency during therapy, whereas CMV-associated CDR3s exhibited no significant change, although the majority increased in frequency. Eight alpha and eight beta V genes showed significantly different mean usage between HIV-infected patients and controls. Pairing of alpha and beta chains was not determined in the samples. Oligoclonality may be reflected in the significantly higher mean Gini indices of HIV-infected repertoires compared with controls. Both the Jaccard index and the count of highly shared sequences showed that healthy controls shared more CDR3s between individuals than HIV+ patients did. Differing numbers of distinct sequences in patients and controls hindered comparison, and size-matching assigned excessive weight to rare events in the HIV-infected data.

Whole blood was used without cell fractionation, so all unsorted peripheral T cells were reflected in the repertoire. Ten uninfected healthy donors were sampled as controls, and four of these ten donors were sampled twice roughly 3 months apart. For RNA extraction, 2.5 to 3 ml of peripheral blood was drawn into Tempus tubes. Residual genomic DNA was removed with the TURBO-DNase kit and globin mRNA was depleted with GLOBINclear. Trimming takes 0 bases from V and 1 base from J, and the germline ends sit 7 bases apart. The germline V gene (reference sequence) provides CDR1 WNHNN and CDR2 SYGVQD. Inclusive of the bounding cysteine and phenylalanine, the CDR3 is 14 residues long. CDR3 DNA only is kept here, 42 bases in frame from base 1. SuperScript III was used to reverse transcribe 500 ng RNA with primers targeting the alpha and beta constant regions. Alpha and beta chain libraries were generated separately via chain-specific third strand synthesis with multiplexing indices. To avoid primer bias, the protocol used one single primer pair to amplify every rearrangement within a chain, and the protocol also attached molecular barcodes to each cDNA molecule. Purified cDNA was joined by T4 RNA Ligase 1 to a 5' RACE adapter carrying a random hexamer and the SP2 sequencing primer site. Second strand synthesis was performed with Phusion polymerase and primed from the SP2 site, and slow temperature ramps were applied to favor optimal annealing. Two random hexamer sequences, both added before amplification and joined together, made up the 12-nucleotide barcode of each molecule. A brief initial PCR introduced P5 and P7 adapter elements together with a second index, and a roughly 23-cycle amplification PCR using P5s and P7 primers was subsequently performed. A total of around 27 PCR cycles were applied to the libraries, which were quantified on a Qubit, sized on a Bioanalyzer, and diluted to about 4.4 nM. Normalized libraries were sequenced on an Illumina MiSeq with 2 x 250 paired-end kits. Reverse transcription reactions were cleaned up on MinElute columns and eluted into 7.5 to 10 ul Tris-Cl. Adapter ligations were incubated for 20 to 25 hours at 16 degrees C and subsequently purified with AMPure XP beads at a 1:1 ratio. The original methods were these. Demultiplexed FASTQ files were processed with a modified Decombinator that output V, J, insert and barcode information. Sequences that shared a barcode but differed from the dominant sequence were discarded as errors, and original cDNA molecules were estimated by counting barcodes clustered at Levenshtein distance 3. For downstream analyses, the R packages ineq, vegan, igraph and RCytoscape were used, along with IMGT nomenclature and CDR3 definitions. V gene usage was computed over distinct sequences, each TCR counted once to avoid skew from clonal expansion. Whenever two unique CDR3 amino acid sequences within a donor differed by a single Levenshtein edit, similarity networks linked them. Published HIV-specific CDR3s (about 90 alpha, roughly 700 beta) and CMV-specific CDR3s (roughly 14 alpha, some 250 beta) were compiled and searched for in the repertoires. Random subsampling to size-matched repertoires showed patients' decreased diversity was not caused by their lower sequence numbers. TCRdb handled the public reads itself, with Q25 trimming in fastp and clone calling in MiXCR, and kept productive beta chains. When rows share a CDR3 protein, they turn into one entry using the most common DNA and genes. The V and J calls and clone size are TCRdb's, not the authors'. The sample records about 17,000 distinct CDR3 sequences, about 9.4% of which are singletons. Of the sample, about 3.1% falls within the top ten clones.

This clonotype has a count of ten or more. Its antigen has not been determined. It has no much larger one-base neighbor in the sample; base qualities were not kept. The TCR was taken from an adult in good health. The sample comprised blood. The chain employs TRBV10-1 and TRBJ2-7, with the identity of the D gene unclear. The CDR3 protein sequence reads: CASSESTGSYEQYF. In nucleotide form, the sequence is TGCGCCAGCAGTGAGTCGACGGGTTCCTACGAGCAGTACTTC.